Below, 3 T cell receptor beta chains from the same sample are listed, as sequenced in a study of vaccination and CD4 T cells after COVID-19. The study sequenced cultured CD4+ T cell DNA using the Oncomine TCR Beta short-read assay. Using its own MiXCR run on the PCR reads, TCRdb lists one record per CDR3 protein. There are approximately 7,600 distinct CDR3 sequences in the sample; about 73% occur only once, and over 15% lies in the top ten. As to treatment: roughly ten-day PBMC culture with coronavirus spike peptide pools or control peptides (ViraFEST assay). Antigens for these TCRs are unknown. Material: CD4+ T cells from blood, cultured in vitro. All receptors come from a human donor who had recovered from COVID-19.

This chain uses TRBV28 with TRBJ1-5, with D uncertain. The CDR3 spans 18 residues. Between the trimmed V and J ends, which lost 6 bases and 0 bases, there was a span of 21 bases. Germline CDR1 reads MDHEN; CDR2 reads SYDVKM. The CDR3 loop is CASSSARLGMYSNQPQHF. The CDR3, as DNA: TGTGCCAGCAGCTCAGCTCGACTGGGGATGTATAGCAATCAGCCCCAGCATTTT.

V and J are TRBV18 and TRBJ1-2; 7 bases map to TRBD1. In germline, CDR1 is KGHSH, CDR2 LQKENI. The CDR3 has 16 amino acids. V trimming: 2 bases; J trimming: 4 bases; junction bases outside the gene matches: 10. The CDR3 DNA reads as TGTGCCAGCTCACCAGAGAGGGGGCCAGGGGGCTATGGCTACACCTTC. It specifies CASSPERGPGGYGYTF.

V is TRBV6-2 or TRBV6-3 and J is TRBJ2-1, with D tentatively TRBD1 (6 bases). Trimming removed 7 bases at V and 7 bases at J, with 17 bases between. The germline CDR1 and CDR2 sequences are MNHEY and SVGEGT. CDR3 length equals 14 residues. CDR3 region: CASTPRTVWNEQFF. The DNA for the CDR3 is TGTGCCAGCACTCCGCGGACAGTGTGGAATGAGCAGTTCTTC.